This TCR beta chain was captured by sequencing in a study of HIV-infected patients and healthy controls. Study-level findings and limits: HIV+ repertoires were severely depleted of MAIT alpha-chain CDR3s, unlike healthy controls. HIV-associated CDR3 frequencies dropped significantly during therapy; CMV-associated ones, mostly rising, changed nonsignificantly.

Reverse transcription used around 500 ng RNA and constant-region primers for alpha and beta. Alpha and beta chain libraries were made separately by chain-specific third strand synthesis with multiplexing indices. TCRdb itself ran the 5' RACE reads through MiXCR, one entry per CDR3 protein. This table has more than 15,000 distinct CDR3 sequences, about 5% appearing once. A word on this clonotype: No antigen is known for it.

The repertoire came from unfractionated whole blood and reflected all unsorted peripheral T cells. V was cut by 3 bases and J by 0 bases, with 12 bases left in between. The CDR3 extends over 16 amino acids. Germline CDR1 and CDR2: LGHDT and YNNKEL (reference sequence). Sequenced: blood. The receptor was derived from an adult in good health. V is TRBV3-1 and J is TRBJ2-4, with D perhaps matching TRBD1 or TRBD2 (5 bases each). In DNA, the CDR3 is TGTGCCAGCAGCCATGGGACCACGCTAGCCAAAAACATTCAGTACTTC. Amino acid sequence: CASSHGTTLAKNIQYF.